This is a list of T cell receptor beta chains from one sample in a study of OX40 agonist ivuxolimab in advanced cancers. Data came from immunoSEQ multiplex PCR; TCRdb stores just in-frame clones and leaves some out. The sample contains 90,000 to 95,000 clones, roughly 86% of which appear only once. Sequencing used CD4+ or CD8+ T cells sorted from blood, obtained in a trial of the OX40 agonist ivuxolimab. These receptors all come from an adult with an advanced solid tumor such as melanoma, head and neck, liver or kidney cancer. The CDR3 runs from the conserved cysteine through the conserved F or W. A D gene is named only where the DNA matches it firmly. Only part of the rows carry a size: once, few, many, or a class if the clone is expanded.

CDR3nt	CDR3aa	d_gene	j_gene	v_gene	abundance
TGTGCCACCTCGCGACAGGGACCTTCGGGGAAACTGTTTTTT	CATSRQGPSGKLFF	TRBD1	TRBJ1-4	TRBV6-1	.
TGTGCTAGTGGTCTTACAGGTCTCCATGGCTACACCTTC	CASGLTGLHGYTF	.	TRBJ1-2	TRBV12-5	.
TGCGCCAGCAGCTTGGTAACTAGCGGGGCGTCCTACAATGAGCAGTTCTTC	CASSLVTSGASYNEQFF	TRBD2	TRBJ2-1	TRBV5-1	.
TGTGCCAGCAGCCAAGATTTCGGGGTCACCGGGGAGCTGTTTTTT	CASSQDFGVTGELFF	.	TRBJ2-2	TRBV4-2	.
TGTGCCAGCAGTGAAATTTATGGGACAGAGGTTAGCACAGATACGCAGTATTTT	CASSEIYGTEVSTDTQYF	TRBD1	TRBJ2-3	TRBV6-1	.
TGTGCCAGCAGCTGGCCGCGGGGCAGTGGCTACACCTTC	CASSWPRGSGYTF	.	TRBJ1-2	TRBV5-8	once
TGCGCCAGCAGCCACGGAAAAGAGACCCAGTACTTC	CASSHGKETQYF	.	TRBJ2-5	TRBV5-1	.
TGTGCCAGCAGCATCGGACAGGGTCTAGCGGGAGAGTACAATGAGCAGTTCTTC	CASSIGQGLAGEYNEQFF	TRBD2	TRBJ2-1	TRBV9	.
TGTGCCAGCAGCATGCCTGGGAGTCCAGATACGCAGTATTTT	CASSMPGSPDTQYF	.	TRBJ2-3	TRBV7-2	.
TGCGCCAGCAGCTTGTCTAGCGGGACTTCCTACGAGCAGTACTTC	CASSLSSGTSYEQYF	TRBD2	TRBJ2-7	TRBV5-1	.
TGCGCCAGCAGCAGCCAGGGGGCGGATAATGAGCAGTTCTTC	CASSSQGADNEQFF	TRBD1	TRBJ2-1	TRBV5-1	.
TGTGCCAGCAGTTCATTAGGGACTAGCGGGAGGTACAATGAGCAGTTCTTC	CASSSLGTSGRYNEQFF	TRBD2	TRBJ2-1	TRBV28	.
TGCGCCAGCAGCTTGTCTGGGGGGGACACTGAAGCTTTCTTT	CASSLSGGDTEAFF	.	TRBJ1-1	TRBV5-1	.
TGTGCCAGCAAGCTTGCTTCAGGGGTTGGCGGGACCCAGTACTTC	CASKLASGVGGTQYF	.	TRBJ2-5	TRBV5-4	once
TGTGCCAGCAGTCTCCCCGGGACAGCTAGGGAGACCCAGTACTTC	CASSLPGTARETQYF	TRBD1	TRBJ2-5	TRBV28	few
TGTGCCAGCAGCGTGCGCGAAAAACTGTTTTTT	CASSVREKLFF	.	TRBJ1-4	TRBV2	once
TGTGCCAGCAGTGAATTCAGGGTTGGCTACACCTTC	CASSEFRVGYTF	.	TRBJ1-2	TRBV2	.
TGTGCCAGCAGCCCCGGGGGAAACATTCAGTACTTC	CASSPGGNIQYF	.	TRBJ2-4	TRBV28	.
TGTGCCAGCACGAGGGACGGGACCTACAATGAGCAGTTCTTC	CASTRDGTYNEQFF	.	TRBJ2-1	TRBV6-1	.
TGTGCGGCAGGGCGGCGAGAGACCCAGTACTTC	CAAGRRETQYF	.	TRBJ2-5	TRBV19	.
TGCGCCAGCAGCCAAGTACGGCAGCCTGAAGCTTTCTTT	CASSQVRQPEAFF	.	TRBJ1-1	TRBV4-1	few
TGCGCCAGCAGCTTGGGGCAGGCCAGCTCCTACGAGCAGTACTTC	CASSLGQASSYEQYF	.	TRBJ2-7	TRBV5-1	.
TGCGCCAGCAGCCAAGGGACAGCAACTAATGAAAAACTGTTTTTT	CASSQGTATNEKLFF	TRBD1	TRBJ1-4	TRBV5-1	.
TGCAGCGTTGAGGAACCGGGACTAGCGGGAACGGAGCAGTACTTC	CSVEEPGLAGTEQYF	TRBD2	TRBJ2-7	TRBV29-1	.
TGTGCCATCAGTGGGAAAGGACTAGGGGGCCCAGATACGCAGTATTTT	CAISGKGLGGPDTQYF	.	TRBJ2-3	TRBV10-3	.
TGTGCCAGCAGCGGGACTCCCGGGGGGGAGCAGTACTTC	CASSGTPGGEQYF	TRBD2	TRBJ2-7	TRBV9	.
TGTGCCAGCAGCTTAGCGCAACGTCGTATAAGAGATCAGCCCCAGCATTTT	CASSLAQRRIRDQPQHF	.	TRBJ1-5	TRBV7-8	.
TGCGCCAGCAGTGGACTAGCGGAGAACTCTGGGGCCAACGTCCTGACTTTC	CASSGLAENSGANVLTF	TRBD2	TRBJ2-6	TRBV10-2	.
TGTGCCAGCAGCCAGACAGGGGGCGGGTGGGGGACTGAAGCTTTCTTT	CASSQTGGGWGTEAFF	TRBD1	TRBJ1-1	TRBV25-1	.
TGTGCCAGCAGCTTAGTGGACACCTTTAACTATGGCTACACCTTC	CASSLVDTFNYGYTF	.	TRBJ1-2	TRBV7-2	.
TGTGCCAGCAGCTGGCAGGGGAAGGTGAACGAGCAGTACTTC	CASSWQGKVNEQYF	.	TRBJ2-7	TRBV11-2	.
TGTGCCAGCAGTGAAGCTGGGGCCAACGTCCTGACTTTC	CASSEAGANVLTF	.	TRBJ2-6	TRBV25-1	.